These 25 T cell receptor beta chains share one sample of origin, sequenced in a study of CD8 T cells in ankylosing spondylitis. From the 5' RACE reads, TCRdb called clonotypes with MiXCR, one entry per CDR3 protein. Here the sample spans 150,000 to 200,000 distinct CDR3 sequences, roughly 18% being singletons. The sequencing input was blood, either unsorted or a sorted T cell fraction (not recorded which). The origin of the receptors is a male donor under 30 with ankylosing spondylitis or in good health (not recorded which).

Many counts were recorded for this clonotype. The chain has TRBV20-1 and TRBJ2-3, with D unresolved. The CDR3 covers 14 residues. Germline V gene sequence: CDR1 DFQATT, CDR2 SNEGSKA (reference sequence). V was clipped by 0 bases and J by 4 bases, with 11 bases between them. CDR3 nucleotide sequence: TGCAGTGCTAGAGATTTCAGAAATTCAGATACGCAGTATTTT. Its protein product is CSARDFRNSDTQYF.

The sample holds many counts of this clonotype. This chain links TRBV12-3 or TRBV12-4 with TRBJ2-3, with D possibly being TRBD2 (5 bases). Trimming left V 8 bases short and J 0 bases short, with 6 bases between. This CDR3 comprises 12 residues. The CDR3 sequence: CASGESTDTQYF. In DNA form, the CDR3 reads TGTGCCAGCGGGGAGAGCACAGATACGCAGTATTTT.

The V gene is TRBV14, the J gene TRBJ2-3; 7 bases align to TRBD1. Germline-derived CDR1 and CDR2 are SGHDN and FVKESK. The V and J ends lost 0 bases and 2 bases, in that order; junction bases with no gene match: 14. This CDR3 is 19 amino acids long. CDR3 nucleotides: TGTGCCAGCAGCCAAGATTGGTCAGGGGGATTGGACAACACAGATACGCAGTATTTT. Translated: CASSQDWSGGLDNTDTQYF.

The CDR3, as DNA: TGCAGTGCGAGGGGCCCTAGCGTGATCTACGAGCAGTACTTC. This encodes CSARGPSVIYEQYF. The rearrangement joins TRBV20-1 to TRBJ2-7; weak D call: TRBD2 (6 bases). Per germline, CDR1 DFQATT and CDR2 SNEGSKA (reference sequence). The CDR3 runs to 14 residues. V gave up 6 bases and J gave up 3 bases, with 18 bases separating them.

In this sample, this clonotype turned up a few times. The chain recombines TRBV29-1 with TRBJ2-1, with D perhaps being TRBD1 or TRBD2 (6 bases each). The CDR3 spans 13 residues. The V gene's germline CDR1 is SQVTM and CDR2 ANQGSEA. V gave up 5 bases and J gave up 3 bases, with 11 bases separating them. CDR3 region: CSVKGGHYNEQFF. For the CDR3, the DNA is TGCAGCGTTAAGGGGGGTCACTACAATGAGCAGTTCTTC.

The table lists this clonotype with many counts. The rearrangement links TRBV29-1 to TRBJ1-4; weak D call: TRBD1 (5 bases). The CDR3 spans 13 residues. Trimming removed 6 bases from V and 8 bases from J, with 16 bases in between. CDR1 SQVTM and CDR2 ANQGSEA come from the germline V gene. The CDR3 nucleotides are TGCAGCGTCCGTGACCTGTGGGACGAAAAACTGTTTTTT. Its translation is CSVRDLWDEKLFF.

There are many counts of this clonotype. The chain links TRBV28 to TRBJ1-5; D is ambiguous. Trimming took 7 bases from V and 0 from J, leaving 7 bases between them. Germline CDR1 reads MDHEN; CDR2 reads SYDVKM. CDR3 size: 13 residues. CDR3 residues: CASNWGSNQPQHF. The CDR3 DNA reads as TGTGCCAGCAATTGGGGTAGCAATCAGCCCCAGCATTTT.

Ten or more counts support this clonotype. This chain links TRBV5-1 with TRBJ1-1; 7 nucleotides match TRBD1. The CDR3 covers 13 residues. Germline V lookup: CDR1 SGHRS, CDR2 YFSETQ. V dropped 5 bases and J dropped 3; count of bases not matched to a gene: 4. The CDR3: CASRITGDTEAFF. In DNA form, the CDR3 reads TGCGCCAGCAGGATAACAGGGGACACTGAAGCTTTCTTT.

The chain joins TRBV30 to TRBJ2-7; 10 bases fit TRBD1. Germline CDR1 and CDR2: GTSNPN and SVGIG (reference sequence). The CDR3 consists of 14 residues. V dropped 8 bases and J dropped 3; count of bases not matched to a gene: 10. The DNA for the CDR3 is TGTGCCGGGGATTCCCGGGACAGGGGCTACGAGCAGTACTTC. Encoded protein: CAGDSRDRGYEQYF.

In its sample, this clonotype was seen many times. The chain links TRBV2 to TRBJ2-1; possibly TRBD1 for D (6 bases). Trimming shortened V by 2 bases and J by 4 bases, and 6 bases separated the two germline ends. In germline, CDR1 is SNHLY, CDR2 FYNNEI. The CDR3 length is 13 residues. Here the CDR3 reads CASSEQGYNEQFF. In DNA form, the CDR3 reads TGTGCCAGCAGTGAACAGGGGTACAATGAGCAGTTCTTC.

This clonotype appeared many times. The chain links TRBV6-2 or TRBV6-3 to TRBJ2-7; 9 bases fit TRBD2. With 5 bases clipped from V and 7 bases from J, the junction kept 6 bases outside the gene matches. CDR3 length equals 13 residues. Germline V CDR1 and CDR2: MNHEY, SVGEGT. DNA of the CDR3: TGTGCCAGCAGTCGGATCGCGGGAGGGGAGCAGTACGTC. Its translation is CASSRIAGGEQYV.

This clonotype was observed at least ten times. The rearrangement links TRBV6-1 to TRBJ1-5, with 8 bases fitting TRBD1. Germline loops: CDR1 MNHNS, CDR2 SASEGT. V gave up 7 bases and J gave up 7 bases; unmatched junction bases: 9. The CDR3 runs 14 residues. The CDR3 here is CASIRDRFKQPQHF. As DNA, the CDR3 is TGTGCCAGCATTCGGGACAGGTTCAAGCAGCCCCAGCATTTT.

This clonotype showed up many times. The chain links TRBV18 to TRBJ2-7, with D tentatively TRBD1 (6 bases). V was pared by 2 bases and J by 7 bases, with 15 bases between. The CDR3 is 14 residues long. Per the germline V gene, CDR1 is KGHSH and CDR2 is LQKENI. As DNA, the CDR3 is TGTGCCAGCTCACCATTTAACAGGGCCGGGGAGCAGTACTTC. It codes for CASSPFNRAGEQYF.

This sequence joins TRBV6-5 and TRBJ2-7; D is undetermined. V was pared by 0 bases and J by 0 bases, with 9 bases between. Germline CDR1 reads MNHEY; CDR2 reads SVGAGI. The CDR3 length is 15 residues. CDR3 DNA: TGTGCCAGCAGTTACTCCCTACTCAGCTCCTACGAGCAGTACTTC. It translates to CASSYSLLSSYEQYF.

This chain joins TRBV29-1 and TRBJ2-1; TRBD2 agrees at 8 bases. Unmatched junction bases numbered 5, after V lost 4 bases and J lost 3 bases. Germline CDR1 and CDR2: SQVTM and ANQGSEA. There are 14 residues in the CDR3. Here the CDR3 reads CSVAAGAGYNEQFF. CDR3 nucleotides: TGCAGCGTTGCAGCGGGAGCGGGCTACAATGAGCAGTTCTTC.

This clonotype was detected a few times. The V call is TRBV18, the J call TRBJ1-1, with 8 bases lining up with TRBD1. Losses at the gene ends were 2 bases for V and 1 base for J; bases not matched to a gene: 3. Germline CDR1 and CDR2: KGHSH and LQKENI. The CDR3 is 15 amino acids. CDR3 bases: TGTGCCAGCTCACCAACCGGGACAGGGAACACTGAAGCTTTCTTT. Protein sequence: CASSPTGTGNTEAFF.

In its sample, this clonotype was seen many times. The V call is TRBV5-1, the J call TRBJ1-1, with TRBD1 identical over 10 bases. CDR3 length: 15 residues. CDR1 and CDR2 from the germline V gene are SGHRS and YFSETQ. After removal of 2 bases from V and 8 bases from J, the junction contained 9 bases not matched to a gene. In nucleotides, the CDR3 is TGCGCCAGCAGCTTAGCGACAGGGGGCGCGTCCGAAGCTTTCTTT. The encoded protein is CASSLATGGASEAFF.

Ten or more counts support this clonotype. The chain links TRBV9 to TRBJ2-1; D is ambiguous. Germline V lookup: CDR1 SGDLS, CDR2 YYNGEE. V gave up 4 bases and J gave up 4 bases, with 6 bases separating them. The CDR3 contains 12 residues. This chain's CDR3 is CASSSYYNEQFF. The CDR3 region has the DNA TGTGCCAGCAGCTCATATTACAATGAGCAGTTCTTC.

This clonotype has just a few counts. J is TRBJ2-7 and V is TRBV16; 7 bases map to TRBD1. The V gene end was trimmed by 3 bases and the J gene end by 0 bases; junction bases not matched to a gene: 8. The CDR3 totals 16 residues. Germline V lookup: CDR1 KGHSY, CDR2 FQNENV. DNA for the CDR3: TGTGCCAGCAGCCAGAGAGTGGCAGGGGGCTCCTACGAGCAGTACTTC. It encodes CASSQRVAGGSYEQYF. Full variable domain (rest looked up from reference TRBV16 and TRBJ2-7): GEEVAQTPKHLVRGEGQKAKLYCAPIKGHSYVFWYQQVLKNEFKFLISFQNENVFDETGMPKERFSAKCLPNSPCSLEIQATKLEDSAVYFCASSQRVAGGSYEQYFGPGTRLTVT.

This rearrangement joins TRBV2 to TRBJ2-5, with 8 bases identical to TRBD1. The CDR3 sequence is 15 residues long. Germline V gene sequence: CDR1 SNHLY, CDR2 FYNNEI. After removal of 4 bases from V and 5 bases from J, the junction contained 9 bases not matched to a gene. This CDR3 is CASSVDRVGAETQYF. CDR3 nucleotides: TGTGCCAGCAGTGTGGACAGGGTCGGAGCGGAGACCCAGTACTTC.

The sample holds many counts of this clonotype. The chain employs TRBV20-1 and TRBJ2-1, with a weak D call TRBD2 (5 bases). Trimming took off 3 bases at V and 6 bases at J, with 18 bases between the two ends. Germline V gene data show CDR1 as DFQATT and CDR2 as SNEGSKA (reference sequence). This CDR3 comprises 15 residues. CDR3 sequence: CSARESGTTFNEQFF. The CDR3 DNA follows: TGCAGTGCTAGGGAAAGCGGAACCACATTCAATGAGCAGTTCTTC.

By sample share, this clonotype is medium-sized. The V call is TRBV7-6, the J call TRBJ2-1; D gene ambiguous. This CDR3 is built from 13 residues. Germline loops: CDR1 SGHVS, CDR2 FNYEAQ. V lost 8 bases and J lost 6, with 14 bases in between. The CDR3 sequence: CASGAGTTNEQFF. Written as DNA, the CDR3 is TGTGCCAGCGGTGCAGGAACCACCAATGAGCAGTTCTTC.

This clonotype was detected ten times or more. The chain recombines TRBV10-3 with TRBJ2-2; either TRBD1 or TRBD2 may fit D (5 bases each). Germline CDR1 and CDR2: ENHRY and SYGVKD. V was clipped by 10 bases and J by 0 bases, with 15 bases between them. The CDR3 loop spans 15 amino acids. The DNA of the CDR3 is TGTGCCACTCTCCGGGACGCTGCGAACACCGGGGAGCTGTTTTTT. Protein product: CATLRDAANTGELFF.

This clonotype has at least ten counts. The V gene is TRBV6-5, the J gene TRBJ2-1; 11 bases are shared with TRBD2. Germline V lookup: CDR1 MNHEY, CDR2 SVGAGI. V shed 5 bases and J 5 bases; nucleotides not matched to a gene: 5. This CDR3 is 15 amino acids long. The CDR3 DNA reads as TGTGCCAGCAGTCCCCCGGGACTAGCGGACAATGAGCAGTTCTTC. This translates into CASSPPGLADNEQFF.

This clonotype was seen at least ten times. The rearrangement uses TRBV12-3 or TRBV12-4 and TRBJ1-1; 7 bases map to TRBD1. V was clipped by 6 bases and J by 4 bases; unmatched bases: 11. The CDR3 is 15 amino acids. As DNA, the CDR3 is TGTGCCAGCAGAATATCAGGGGGAGGGGTCACTGAAGCTTTCTTT. It is translated as CASRISGGGVTEAFF.